A single sample is the source of the 5 T cell receptor beta chains below, sequenced in a study of blood T cell repertoires in COVID-19. Only in-frame clones appear in the TCRdb table, and some are missing; sequencing was by immunoSEQ multiplex PCR. Altogether 170,000 or so clones are present, around nine tenths being singletons, with the ten largest covering 2.7%. The material sequenced was peripheral blood. The origin of the receptors is a middle-aged man with active or convalescent COVID-19.

Of note for this clone: Germline is not matched at one junction end, which may reflect a read error. This chain links TRBV5-1 with TRBJ2-3; TRBD1 agrees at 8 bases. Per the germline V gene, CDR1 is SGHRS and CDR2 is YFSETQ. This CDR3 is 15 amino acids long. CDR3 sequence (DNA): TGCGCCGGCAGCCGCCCAGGGGGCGCGGGAGATACGCAGTATTTT. Translated: CAGSRPGGAGDTQYF.

This chain uses TRBV4-1 with TRBJ1-1; D is uncertain. Germline-derived CDR1 and CDR2 are MGHRA and YSYEKL. Trimming took off 1 base at V and 0 bases at J, with 15 bases between the two ends. The CDR3 is 17 residues long. The CDR3 DNA reads as TGCGCCAGCAGCCAAGCTGAACCAAGCCGATTGAACACTGAAGCTTTCTTT. Translation: CASSQAEPSRLNTEAFF.

This clone was observed once. The chain recombines TRBV24-1 with TRBJ1-4; D not resolved. The length of the CDR3 is 15 residues. V was pared by 6 bases and J by 0 bases, with 10 bases between. Germline V CDR1 and CDR2: KGHDR, SFDVKD. In nucleotides, the CDR3 is TGTGCCACCAGTCCCGGTAAAGCAACTAATGAAAAACTGTTTTTT. Translating it yields CATSPGKATNEKLFF.

The V and J genes are TRBV5-1 and TRBJ1-4, with a possible D match to TRBD1 (6 bases). Germline values: CDR1 SGHRS, CDR2 YFSETQ. Trimming removed 0 bases from V and 4 bases from J, with 10 bases in between. CDR3 length: 15 amino acids. CDR3 bases: TGCGCCAGCAGCTTGGTAGGGGGGGATAATGAAAAACTGTTTTTT. It codes for CASSLVGGDNEKLFF.

This CDR3 reads CASSLELAGGRITSSYEQYF. The CDR3, as DNA: TGTGCCAGCAGCTTAGAACTAGCGGGGGGAAGAATTACCAGCTCCTACGAGCAGTACTTC. The chain recombines TRBV11-2 with TRBJ2-7; TRBD2 aligns across 12 bases. CDR3 size: 20 residues. Germline loops: CDR1 SGHAT, CDR2 FQNNGV. The ends lost 0 bases at V and 0 bases at J; junction bases unmatched: 12.